The entry below gives a single T cell receptor beta chain sequence along with its context. The antigen is not known. Some clones are missing from TCRdb's copy, which holds only in-frame ones; the method was immunoSEQ multiplex PCR. In the table there are approximately 2.1 million clones, 93% of which are singletons. None of the donors, who were healthy HIV-negative adults, had recently had acute infections or vaccinations. The data were obtained in a study of shared clonotypes between healthy human individuals. Overall study: A donor's plate count was three for CD4 naive and three for CD4 memory; CD8 naive had two and CD8 memory one.

The CDR3 is made up of 15 amino acids. The germline V and J ends were trimmed by 5 bases and 0 bases, with 13 bases remaining between them. Per the germline V gene, CDR1 is MNHEY and CDR2 is SVGAGI. Regarding the study as a whole: Clonotypes that were shared across a handful of donors made up roughly 5% of naive CD4 clonotypes. Tissues were not sampled, only blood, and their repertoires likely differ.

The sequencing input was naive CD4+ T cells from PBMCs. The subset here: CD45RA+ positively selected. The receptor was isolated from a man younger than 35 in good health. Some clones in this sample may be carry-over from other donors' samples. The rearrangement links TRBV6-5 to TRBJ1-1, with D perhaps TRBD1 (6 bases). CDR3 region: CASSPGGQMNTEAFF. CDR3 coding DNA: TGTGCCAGCAGTCCCGGGGGGCAAATGAACACTGAAGCTTTCTTT.